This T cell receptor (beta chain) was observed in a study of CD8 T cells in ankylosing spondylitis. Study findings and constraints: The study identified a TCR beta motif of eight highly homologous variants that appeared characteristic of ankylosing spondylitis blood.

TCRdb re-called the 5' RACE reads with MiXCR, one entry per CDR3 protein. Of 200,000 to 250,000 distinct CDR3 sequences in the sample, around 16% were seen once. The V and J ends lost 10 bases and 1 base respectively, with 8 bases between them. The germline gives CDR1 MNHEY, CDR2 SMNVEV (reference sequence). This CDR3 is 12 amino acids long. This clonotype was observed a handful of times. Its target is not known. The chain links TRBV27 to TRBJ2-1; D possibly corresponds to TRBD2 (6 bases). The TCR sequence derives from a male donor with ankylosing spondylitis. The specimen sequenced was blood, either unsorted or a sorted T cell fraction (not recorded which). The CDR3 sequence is CATGGSYNEQFF. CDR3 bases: TGTGCCACCGGGGGTTCCTACAATGAGCAGTTCTTC.